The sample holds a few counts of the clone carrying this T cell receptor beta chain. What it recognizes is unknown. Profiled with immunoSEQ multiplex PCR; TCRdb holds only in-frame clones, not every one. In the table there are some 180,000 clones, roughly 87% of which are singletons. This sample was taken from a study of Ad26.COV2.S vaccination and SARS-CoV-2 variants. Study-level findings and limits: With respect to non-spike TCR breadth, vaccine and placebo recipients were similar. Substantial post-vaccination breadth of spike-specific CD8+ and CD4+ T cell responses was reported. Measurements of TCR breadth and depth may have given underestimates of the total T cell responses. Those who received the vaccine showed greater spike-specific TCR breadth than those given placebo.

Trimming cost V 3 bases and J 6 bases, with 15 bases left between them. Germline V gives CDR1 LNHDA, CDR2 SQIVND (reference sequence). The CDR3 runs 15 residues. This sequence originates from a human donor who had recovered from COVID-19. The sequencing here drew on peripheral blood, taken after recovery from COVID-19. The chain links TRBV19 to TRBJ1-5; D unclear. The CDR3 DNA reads TGTGCCAGTAGTATTAATCGGATTTTGGGTCAGCCCCAGCATTTT. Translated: CASSINRILGQPQHF.